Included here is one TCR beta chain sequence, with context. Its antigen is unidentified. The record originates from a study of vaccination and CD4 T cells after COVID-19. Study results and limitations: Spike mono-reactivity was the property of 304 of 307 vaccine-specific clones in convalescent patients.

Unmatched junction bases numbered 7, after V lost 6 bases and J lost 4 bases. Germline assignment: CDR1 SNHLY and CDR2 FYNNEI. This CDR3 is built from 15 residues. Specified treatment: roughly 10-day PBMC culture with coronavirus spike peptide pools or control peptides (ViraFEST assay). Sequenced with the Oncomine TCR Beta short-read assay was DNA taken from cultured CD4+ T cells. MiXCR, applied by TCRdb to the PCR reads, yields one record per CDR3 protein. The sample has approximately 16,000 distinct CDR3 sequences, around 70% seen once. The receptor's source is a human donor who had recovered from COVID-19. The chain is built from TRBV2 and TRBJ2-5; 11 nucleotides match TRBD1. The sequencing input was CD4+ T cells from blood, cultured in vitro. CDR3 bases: TGTGCCAGCAGAGGACAGGGGGCGGTAGGAGAGACCCAGTACTTC. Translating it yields CASRGQGAVGETQYF.